These T cell receptor beta chains were read from a single sample in a study of blood T cell repertoires in COVID-19. Repertoires were generated with immunoSEQ multiplex PCR, while TCRdb's copy carries only in-frame clones and drops some. The sample includes approximately 220,000 clones, 80% to 85% seen only once; the top ten take roughly 2.4%. The sample was peripheral blood. All receptors come from a woman in her sixties or seventies with acute or convalescent COVID-19. Both conserved end residues are part of each CDR3. A D gene is named only where the DNA matches it firmly. Part of the rows lack a size; the others show once, few, many or a class for expanded clones.

clone size,V gene,J gene,D gene,CDR3 DNA,CDR3 protein
.,TRBV19,TRBJ2-2,TRBD1,TGTGCCAGTAGTACTGGGACAGGCCCCGGGGAGCTGTTTTTT,CASSTGTGPGELFF
once,TRBV29-1,TRBJ1-2,TRBD1,TGCAGCTCAGGACAGGGATTGGGCTACACCTTC,CSSGQGLGYTF
.,TRBV12-3/TRBV12-4,TRBJ1-4,TRBD1,TGTGCCAGCAGCCTAGGGGGCAATGAAAAACTGTTTTTT,CASSLGGNEKLFF
.,TRBV5-1,TRBJ2-1,.,TGCGCCAGCAGCTTGGTCCGGGGCGGGGGCCTATCCACAAGCTCCTACAATGAGCAGTTCTTC,CASSLVRGGGLSTSSYNEQFF
.,TRBV6-1,TRBJ1-1,.,TGTGCCAGCAGTGAATCAGGCGTTATTGCTGAAGCTTTCTTT,CASSESGVIAEAFF
few,TRBV5-6,TRBJ1-1,.,TGTGCCAGCAGCTTGGTGGGCAGAATGAACACTGAAGCTTTCTTT,CASSLVGRMNTEAFF
.,TRBV9,TRBJ1-1,.,TGTGCCAGCAGCGTAGACTCAGGGTATCCGTGGACTGAAGCTTTCTTT,CASSVDSGYPWTEAFF
once,TRBV29-1,TRBJ1-2,.,TGCAGCGTTGAAATCTCAGGGAACTATGGCTACACCTTC,CSVEISGNYGYTF
.,TRBV3-1/TRBV3-2,TRBJ1-3,.,TGTGCCAGCAGCCAGGCGAACCACAGGGTCTCTGGAAACACCATATATTTT,CASSQANHRVSGNTIYF
.,TRBV12-3/TRBV12-4,TRBJ2-1,.,TGTGCCAGCAGTTTAATATACAATGAGCAGTTCTTC,CASSLIYNEQFF
.,TRBV28,TRBJ1-2,.,TGTGCCAGCAGTTCGGGACTTACCGGGGGCTACACCTTC,CASSSGLTGGYTF
.,TRBV18,TRBJ2-5,TRBD2,TGTGCCAGCTCACGGAAGCGGGGGGACCTTTTTCAAGAGACCCAGTACTTC,CASSRKRGDLFQETQYF
.,TRBV14,TRBJ1-6,.,TGTGCCAGCAGCCAATTGAGGGCCAATTCACCCCTCCACTTT,CASSQLRANSPLHF
.,TRBV5-6,TRBJ1-2,.,TGTGCCAGCAGCTGGGACATCCCTTCTAACTATGGCTACACCTTC,CASSWDIPSNYGYTF
.,TRBV6-4,TRBJ2-1,TRBD2,TGTGCCAGCAGTCCCACTAGCGGGAATAGGGATGAGCAGTTCTTC,CASSPTSGNRDEQFF
few,TRBV4-2,TRBJ1-2,.,TGTGCCAGCAGCCAAGAGTCAGACAGGCTTAGGTATGGCTACACCTTC,CASSQESDRLRYGYTF
.,TRBV30,TRBJ2-7,.,TGTGCCTGGAGTGTTGGCCGATCGGGGTCCTACGAGCAGTACTTC,CAWSVGRSGSYEQYF
.,TRBV28,TRBJ1-5,TRBD1,TGTGCCAGCAGCACCGGGACAGGGGGCTATCAGCCCCAGCATTTT,CASSTGTGGYQPQHF
once,TRBV6-5,TRBJ1-2,.,TGTGCCAGCACTAGGCCGGCTAACTATGGCTACACCTTC,CASTRPANYGYTF
.,TRBV6-5,TRBJ1-2,.,TGTGCCAGCAGTTTTCAGGGGTCGAACTATGGCTACACCTTC,CASSFQGSNYGYTF
.,TRBV4-1,TRBJ2-5,TRBD2,TGCGCCAGCAGCCAAGAACTAGCGGAGGCGGAGACCCAGTACTTC,CASSQELAEAETQYF
.,TRBV12-3/TRBV12-4,TRBJ2-1,.,TGTGCCAGCAGATTCGGACAGACCAATGAGCAGTTCTTC,CASRFGQTNEQFF
.,TRBV27,TRBJ2-1,TRBD2,TGTGCCAGCGAGGTTAGAGGCGGGGGGCTATACAATGAGCAGTTCTTC,CASEVRGGGLYNEQFF
.,TRBV5-1,TRBJ2-2,.,TGCGCCAGCAGCTTTCCCATGAACACCGGGGAGCTGTTTTTT,CASSFPMNTGELFF
.,TRBV15,TRBJ1-2,.,TGTGCCACCAGCAGGCTCGACAGTGGCTGGCTTGGCTACACCTTC,CATSRLDSGWLGYTF
once,TRBV7-9,TRBJ2-1,TRBD2,TGTGCCAGCAGCTTCTCTAGCGGGTACTCCTACAATGAGCAGTTCTTC,CASSFSSGYSYNEQFF
.,TRBV2,TRBJ1-1,.,TGTGCCACGACAGGAATCACTGAAGCTTTCTTT,CATTGITEAFF
.,TRBV27,TRBJ1-1,.,TGTGCCAGCAGGGGGGGTACTGAAGCTTTCTTT,CASRGGTEAFF